A selection of T cell receptor beta chains follows, all from one sample in a study of T-cell reconstitution after alpha-beta-depleted transplantation in children. Each CDR3 protein gets one entry after TCRdb re-called the PCR reads with MiXCR. The sample has 500,000 to 750,000 distinct CDR3 sequences, about a quarter seen once; the top ten hold about 35%. Sequencing was performed on PBMCs, taken before TCRalphabeta/CD19-depleted stem cell transplant. The receptors come from a boy younger than two with Wiskott-Aldrich syndrome, due to receive a stem cell transplant. CDR3s include the opening cysteine and the closing phenylalanine or tryptophan.

j_gene,v_gene,CDR3aa
TRBJ1-2,TRBV29-1,CSALGGQKGYTF
TRBJ2-1,TRBV18,CASSPPWTPQRDEQFF
TRBJ2-1,TRBV5-1,CASSLLSSGNNEQFF
TRBJ2-1,TRBV20-1,CSAPGLAKEKQFF
TRBJ1-1,TRBV30,CAWSSVNTEAFF
TRBJ2-6,TRBV3-1,CASTGAAGVSGANVLTF
TRBJ2-7,TRBV29-1,CSVEVPRDRGPRYEQYF
TRBJ2-3,TRBV24-1,CATSEQAPDTQYF
TRBJ2-7,TRBV4-1,CASSRDPIAGVYEQYF
TRBJ1-1,TRBV20-1,CSARVRGLGNTEAFF
TRBJ1-4,TRBV5-6,CASSFGGPANEKLFF
TRBJ2-1,TRBV5-1,CASSQTSGSAGEQFF
TRBJ1-1,TRBV4-1,CASSQDRADTEAFF
TRBJ1-6,TRBV28,CASSPHIQGSVNSPLHF
TRBJ2-1,TRBV18,CASSRTLIAGGVEQFF
TRBJ2-2,TRBV4-2,CASSQDPGGFTGELFF
TRBJ2-3,TRBV6-2/TRBV6-3,CASSYGGRATTQYF
TRBJ2-7,TRBV28,CASSLIQGAGEQYF
TRBJ2-7,TRBV12-3/TRBV12-4,CASSEGIEQYF
TRBJ2-3,TRBV5-1,CASSLEGGADTQYF
TRBJ2-5,TRBV20-1,CSARAPLAGLQETQYF
TRBJ2-1,TRBV5-1,CASSLERTYNEQFF
TRBJ2-1,TRBV24-1,CATSDPGQGENNEQFF
TRBJ2-1,TRBV18,CASSRSPPHEQFF
TRBJ2-1,TRBV7-2,CASEASGGSYNEQFF
TRBJ1-1,TRBV7-9,CASSLDPRTEAFF
TRBJ2-7,TRBV27,CASSSIQGPYEQYF
TRBJ1-2,TRBV29-1,CSVGQGDGYTF
TRBJ2-2,TRBV20-1,CSARVDRTGELFF
TRBJ2-7,TRBV29-1,CSVEGTGVPFEQYF
TRBJ1-1,TRBV5-6,CASSLDASGRGNTEAFF
TRBJ2-3,TRBV5-1,CASSYSGNADTQYF
TRBJ2-1,TRBV5-1,CASSLSGTNNHNEQFF
TRBJ1-5,TRBV21-1,CASSDRDRGNQPQHF
TRBJ1-1,TRBV20-1,CSASRKVNTEAFF
TRBJ2-1,TRBV3-1,CACSPSLVANSINEQFF
TRBJ2-3,TRBV24-1,CATSGGEGLGTDTQYF
TRBJ2-1,TRBV3-1,CASSQEPLRAGGPLFF